This TCR beta chain came from a study of long-term antiretroviral therapy in people with HIV. Germline assignment: CDR1 LGHNA and CDR2 YNFKEQ. This CDR3 is built from 18 residues. With V trimmed by 0 bases and J by 5 bases, 12 bases remained unmatched. Version v3.0 of the immunoSEQ assay ran at survey level. Using immunoSEQ multiplex PCR, the repertoire was profiled, and TCRdb retains in-frame clones only, with some absent. Seen here are about 19,000 clones, more than 65% observed once, and the top ten hold 5% to 7%. This clone was detected only a few times. Its antigen is still unknown. Study results and limitations: Following ART, diversity rose but still fell short of transplant donor controls. Pre-ART clonal expansions dominated every time point's repertoire.

Sequences were derived from unsorted PBMCs, sampled at the start of antiretroviral therapy, before treatment. The chain joins TRBV4-2 to TRBJ2-7; TRBD2 matches 11 bases. The source of this sequence is a man younger than 35 with HIV. In nucleotides, the CDR3 is TGTGCCAGCAGCCAAGAGTCCATAGCGGGAGGGCATTTCCACGAGCAGTACTTC. Amino acid sequence: CASSQESIAGGHFHEQYF.